The rows below give T cell receptor beta chains drawn from one sample of a study of immune evolution from preneoplasia to lung adenocarcinoma. This table comes from immunoSEQ multiplex PCR, and its TCRdb copy is limited to in-frame clones, with some not included. The sample consists of 6,000 to 10,000 clones, around 80% of them appearing once. The specimen was FFPE adjacent normal lung tissue. The receptors stem from a person aged 70 to 85 with lung adenocarcinoma. The CDR3 runs from the conserved cysteine through the conserved F or W. D genes are given only for firm matches. Expanded clones get a size class; other rows say once, few or many, or leave the size out.

D gene,V gene,J gene,clone size,CDR3 DNA,CDR3 protein
.,TRBV30,TRBJ1-1,.,TGTGCCTGGATTACAGGTTTCAACACTGAAGCTTTCTTT,CAWITGFNTEAFF
.,TRBV10-2,TRBJ2-7,.,TGCGCCAGCAGTGAAATTGGGTGGGGGGCATCGTACGAGCAGTACTTC,CASSEIGWGASYEQYF
.,TRBV29-1,TRBJ1-1,once,TGCAGCGTCACTTCGGGGGGTGGGGACACTGAAGCTTTCTTT,CSVTSGGGDTEAFF
.,TRBV6-1,TRBJ1-1,.,TGTGCCAGCAGTGATTGGAACACTGAAGCTTTCTTT,CASSDWNTEAFF
.,TRBV9,TRBJ2-5,few,TGTGCCAGCAGCGTAGTGGGGGGGCAGAGGGAGACCCAGTACTTC,CASSVVGGQRETQYF
TRBD1,TRBV4-1,TRBJ1-4,.,TGCGCCAGCAGCCTGGATTCGGACAGGGTGAATGAAAAACTGTTTTTT,CASSLDSDRVNEKLFF
TRBD1,TRBV30,TRBJ1-5,.,TGTGCCTGGTCCTCAGGGGGCGCGGGGCAGCCCCAGCATTTT,CAWSSGGAGQPQHF
TRBD1,TRBV5-6,TRBJ1-1,.,TGTGCCAGCCGGCCAAGCACAGGGGGTGAAGCTTTCTTT,CASRPSTGGEAFF
.,TRBV7-9,TRBJ1-2,.,TGTGCCAGCAGCTCAGAAGCAGCCTATGGCTACACCTTC,CASSSEAAYGYTF
.,TRBV27,TRBJ2-7,.,TGTGCCAGCAGTTTATTCGGGGGCCTAACCTACGAGCAGTACTTC,CASSLFGGLTYEQYF
.,TRBV18,TRBJ1-4,.,TGTGCCAGCTCACCGAGGATATCTAATGAAAAACTGTTTTTT,CASSPRISNEKLFF
TRBD1,TRBV11-2,TRBJ1-2,once,TGTGCCAGCACCTACAGGGGGCTCGCTGGCTACACCTTC,CASTYRGLAGYTF
.,TRBV6-1,TRBJ1-5,.,TGTGCCAGCAGTGAAGGTGGGCATCAGCCCCAGCATTTT,CASSEGGHQPQHF
.,TRBV11-2,TRBJ2-7,.,TGTGCCAGCAGCTTTGGGCGGGAACAGTACTTC,CASSFGREQYF
TRBD1,TRBV4-1,TRBJ2-7,.,TGCGCCAGCAGCCCGTGGGACAGCCTGAGAGACGAGCAGTACTTC,CASSPWDSLRDEQYF
.,TRBV11-3,TRBJ1-1,.,TGTGCCAGCAGCTTAGCGGGGCGGAACACTGAAGCTTTCTTT,CASSLAGRNTEAFF
TRBD1,TRBV7-8,TRBJ1-1,once,TGTGCCAGCAGCTTAGATCGGACAGGGGGACCTGAAGCTTTCTTT,CASSLDRTGGPEAFF
.,TRBV6-5,TRBJ1-6,.,TGTGCCACGGGGCAGGGGAGTAATTCACCCCTCCACTTT,CATGQGSNSPLHF
.,TRBV28,TRBJ1-1,.,TGTGCCAGCAGTTTAGTTGGGGCTTCCACTGAAGCTTTCTTT,CASSLVGASTEAFF
.,TRBV30,TRBJ1-2,.,TGTGCCTGGAGTGTATCTGGACAGAGATCTTGGGGCTACACCTTC,CAWSVSGQRSWGYTF
.,TRBV5-1,TRBJ2-7,few,TGCGCCAGCAGCGACTGGACGGGGACCTACGAGCAGTACTTC,CASSDWTGTYEQYF
TRBD1,TRBV5-1,TRBJ1-2,.,TGCGCCAGCAGCCCCCGACAGGGGGCTGGCTACACCTTC,CASSPRQGAGYTF
.,TRBV6-6,TRBJ2-1,.,TGTGCCAGCAGTTATTCGAGGGTCTACAATGAGCAGTTCTTC,CASSYSRVYNEQFF
.,TRBV11-2,TRBJ2-5,.,TGTGCCAGCAGCCCGCAGCGCCCGTCCTTGGAGACCCAGTACTTC,CASSPQRPSLETQYF
.,TRBV7-6,TRBJ2-5,.,TGTGCCAGCAGCCGCGGGCCAACTCCACCAGAGACCCAGTACTTC,CASSRGPTPPETQYF
TRBD2,TRBV29-1,TRBJ2-2,few,TGCAGCGTAGCTAGCGGGAACACCGGGGAGCTGTTTTTT,CSVASGNTGELFF
.,TRBV7-3,TRBJ2-3,.,TGTGCCAGCAGCTTACCCAACACAGATACGCAGTATTTT,CASSLPNTDTQYF
TRBD2,TRBV7-3,TRBJ2-1,.,TGTGCCAGCAGCTTATGGCCTAGCGGGGGAAGCTCCTACAATGAGCAGTTCTTC,CASSLWPSGGSSYNEQFF
TRBD1,TRBV18,TRBJ2-1,.,TGTGCCAGCTCACTAGGCCGGGACAGGGGAAGAAATGAGCAGTTCTTC,CASSLGRDRGRNEQFF
.,TRBV19,TRBJ1-1,.,TGTGCCAGTACGGAGCGGGGGAAAGCTTTCTTT,CASTERGKAFF
.,TRBV4-1,TRBJ1-5,.,TGCGCCAGCAGCCCGTTCGGGGGATACAATCAGCCCCAGCATTTT,CASSPFGGYNQPQHF
.,TRBV28,TRBJ2-5,.,TGTGCCAGCAGTTCGCTGTTGAAGAGGGAGCAAGAGACCCAGTACTTC,CASSSLLKREQETQYF
TRBD2,TRBV2,TRBJ2-2,.,TGTGCCAGCAGTGAAAGAGCGGGAGGAGCCGGGGAGCTGTTTTTT,CASSERAGGAGELFF
.,TRBV30,TRBJ2-7,.,TGTGCCTGGAGTGTAGGCCTTTACGAGCAGTACTTC,CAWSVGLYEQYF
.,TRBV2,TRBJ2-7,.,TGTGCCAGCAGCGCGAAGGACAGTAGCTCCTACGAGCAGTACTTC,CASSAKDSSSYEQYF
.,TRBV5-6,TRBJ2-3,.,TGTGCCAGCAGCTTGGCGTGGTCTAGCCAGGATACGCAGTATTTT,CASSLAWSSQDTQYF
.,TRBV2,TRBJ1-1,once,TGTGCCAGCAGTGATAAGAGGACAGCTACAAACACTGAAGCTTTCTTT,CASSDKRTATNTEAFF
TRBD1,TRBV27,TRBJ1-6,.,TGTGCCAGCAGTTGGGCTAAGACAGGGCCCCTCGATAATTCACCCCTCCACTTT,CASSWAKTGPLDNSPLHF
.,TRBV7-8,TRBJ1-1,.,TGTGCCAGCAGCTTAGGTGTGGCGAACACTGAAGCTTTCTTT,CASSLGVANTEAFF
.,TRBV7-2,TRBJ2-5,once,TGTGCCAGCAGCTTAGCGGGCTGGGAGACCCAGTACTTC,CASSLAGWETQYF
TRBD1,TRBV7-6,TRBJ2-7,.,TGTGCCAGCAGCCTAAGGACAGGGGGGCTCGAGCAGTACTTC,CASSLRTGGLEQYF
.,TRBV9,TRBJ2-7,once,TGTGCCAGCAGCTTGGGACTGGATTCCTACGAGCAGTACTTC,CASSLGLDSYEQYF
.,TRBV25-1,TRBJ1-2,once,TGTGCCAGCAGTGTAAGTGACTATGGCTACACCTTC,CASSVSDYGYTF
.,TRBV5-4,TRBJ2-5,once,TGTGCCAGCAGCTTGGCAGGGAACCAAGAGACCCAGTACTTC,CASSLAGNQETQYF
.,TRBV25-1,TRBJ1-1,.,TGTGCCAGCATGAGGGACGGAGTGAACACTGAAGCTTTCTTT,CASMRDGVNTEAFF
TRBD2,TRBV7-8,TRBJ2-3,.,TGTGCCAGCACCGGGGGGAGTGGGAGGGCCCGAGGTACGCAGTATTTT,CASTGGSGRARGTQYF
TRBD2,TRBV5-1,TRBJ2-1,few,TGCGCCAGCAGCTCCAGCGGGAGGTTTAGCTCCTACAATGAGCAGTTCTTC,CASSSSGRFSSYNEQFF
.,TRBV27,TRBJ1-6,.,TGTGCCAGCAGAGAGACAGGACTCTCCAATTCACCCCTCCACTTT,CASRETGLSNSPLHF
TRBD1,TRBV5-1,TRBJ1-4,.,TGCGCCAGCAGCTGGGGGGACAGACCGTCCTCAACTAATGAAAAACTGTTTTTT,CASSWGDRPSSTNEKLFF